The sequence of this TCR beta chain was determined in a study of shared clonotypes between healthy human individuals. With regard to this clone: Its antigen remains unknown.

Study-wide results and limits: Estimated clonotype richness was generally higher in naive than memory subsets. Collection of samples was limited to blood; tissue repertoires likely differ. Shared clonotypes across all four donors exceeded non-shared ones in generation probability.

The V end lost 10 bases, the J end lost 3 bases, and 24 bases lay between the germline ends. This CDR3 region has 16 residues. Germline V CDR1 and CDR2: MDHEN, SYDVKM. For sorted subsets, roughly 200 ng DNA per replicate equaled 33,000 or so T cell genomes. The assay was immunoSEQ multiplex PCR, and TCRdb's table has in-frame clones only and misses some. This sample yields roughly 1,500,000 clones, of which about 98.5% are seen a single time; around 0.33% belongs to the top ten. The TCR originated in a man between 25 and 39 years old in good health. The chain links TRBV28 to TRBJ1-1, with D possibly being TRBD1 (5 bases). The sample consisted of naive CD4+ T cells sorted from blood. As to subset: CD45RA+ positively selected. The CDR3, as DNA: TGTGCCACCGTTAGTGGGGGAGGGTTTCAGGACACTGAAGCTTTCTTT. Its protein product is CATVSGGGFQDTEAFF.